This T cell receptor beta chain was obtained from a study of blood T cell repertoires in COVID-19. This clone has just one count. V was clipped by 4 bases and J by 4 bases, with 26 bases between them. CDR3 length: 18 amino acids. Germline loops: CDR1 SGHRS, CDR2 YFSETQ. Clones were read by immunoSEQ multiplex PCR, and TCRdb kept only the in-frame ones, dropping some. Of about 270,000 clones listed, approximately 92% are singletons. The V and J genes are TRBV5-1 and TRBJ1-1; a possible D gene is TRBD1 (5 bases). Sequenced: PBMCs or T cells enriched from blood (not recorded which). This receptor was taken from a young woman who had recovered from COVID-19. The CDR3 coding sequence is TGCGCCAGCAGCCCAAAAACGAACCGGGACTCCACTCTCACTGAAGCTTTCTTT. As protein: CASSPKTNRDSTLTEAFF.